This TCR beta chain was identified in a study of response to subunit inactivated influenza vaccine. Overall study results and limits: The authors suggested that few new T cells are recruited per seasonal influenza vaccination.

This clonotype was detected a few times. No antigen is known for it. One entry per CDR3 protein, called by TCRdb with MiXCR from the RT-PCR reads. The sample includes 700,000 to 800,000 distinct CDR3 sequences, less than 20% of them seen just once. The germline V gene has CDR1 MDHEN and CDR2 SYDVKM. Trimming shortened V by 10 bases and J by 3 bases, and 13 bases separated the two germline ends. The CDR3 runs 12 residues. Material: PBMCs from blood, obtained approximately 5 days after vaccination. The chain combines TRBV28 with TRBJ2-7, with D perhaps matching TRBD1 (6 bases). This receptor was taken from a man in his fifties who received an inactivated influenza vaccine. This chain's CDR3 is CATKDSYYEQYF. The CDR3 DNA is TGTGCCACCAAGGACAGTTACTACGAGCAGTACTTC.